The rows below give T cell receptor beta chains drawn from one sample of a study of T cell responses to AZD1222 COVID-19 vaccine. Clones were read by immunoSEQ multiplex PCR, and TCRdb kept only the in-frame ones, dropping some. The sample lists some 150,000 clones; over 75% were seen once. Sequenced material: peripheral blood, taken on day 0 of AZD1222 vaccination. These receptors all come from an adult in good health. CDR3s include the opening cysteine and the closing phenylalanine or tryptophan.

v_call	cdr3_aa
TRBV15	CATSSLGTDTQYF
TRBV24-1	CATSDHVQGPPLHF
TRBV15	CATSVDRGIGGYTF
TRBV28	CASSSANYEQYF
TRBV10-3	CAISDGDAGGYGYTF
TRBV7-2	CASSLGGVVQETQYF
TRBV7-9	CASTGQGGETQYF
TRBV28	CASNGGRLGTQYF
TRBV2	CASSPTYLTYEQYF
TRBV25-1	CASTPKEVNTGELFF
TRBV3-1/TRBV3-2	CASSQGGLTSYNEQFF
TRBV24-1	CATSDLVDRGTSTDTQYF
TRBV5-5	CASSWRTGGSPLHF
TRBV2	CASSDGLASYNEQFF
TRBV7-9	CASSSGQGLTYGYTF
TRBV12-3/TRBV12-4	CASKGTASYTF
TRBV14	CASSQARGWGNIQYF
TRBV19	CASSSRGVSSYEQYF
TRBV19	CASSHNGFNEQFF
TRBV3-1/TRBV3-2	CASSQATITEAFF
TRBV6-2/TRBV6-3	CASSFVEEQFF
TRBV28	CASSFIGISGANVLTF
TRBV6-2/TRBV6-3	CASSYRRDQPQHF
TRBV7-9	CASRRGGNEKLFF
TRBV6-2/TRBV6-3	CASSSYAYRGDGYTF
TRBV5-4	CASSLDPMNTEAFF
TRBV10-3	CAISPTSGSYNEQFF
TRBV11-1	CASSLDRKNTEAFF
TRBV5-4	CASSPTGTENEKLFF